This is a list of T cell receptor beta chains from one sample in a study of blood T cell repertoires in COVID-19. Only in-frame clones appear in the TCRdb table, and some are missing; sequencing was by immunoSEQ multiplex PCR. The sample yields around 160,000 clones, around four fifths seen once. Sequenced input: peripheral blood. Receptor source: a woman in her forties with active or convalescent COVID-19. CDR3s include the opening cysteine and the closing phenylalanine or tryptophan. D genes are given only for firm matches. A clone size is listed for some rows: how often the clone was seen (once, few, many), or a class if it is expanded.

cdr3_aa cdr3_nt v_call clone_size j_call d_call
CSGGQGRGYTF TGCAGCGGGGGACAGGGACGAGGCTACACCTTC TRBV29-1 - TRBJ1-2 TRBD1
CASSSLAGGTGYEQYF TGTGCCAGCAGTTCACTAGCGGGAGGGACGGGATACGAGCAGTACTTC TRBV27 - TRBJ2-7 TRBD2
CASSLEVGSSYNEQFF TGTGCCAGCAGCTTGGAAGTGGGGAGCTCCTACAATGAGCAGTTCTTC TRBV5-6 - TRBJ2-1 -
CASSPRTGSNSNQPQHF TGTGCCAGCTCACCACGGACAGGGTCGAATAGCAATCAGCCCCAGCATTTT TRBV18 - TRBJ1-5 TRBD1
CASSPDGLSYGYTF TGTGCCAGCAGCCCGGACGGACTAAGCTATGGCTACACCTTC TRBV3-1/TRBV3-2 - TRBJ1-2 -
CASRRRVSGEFYGYTF TGTGCCAGCAGGCGCCGTGTGTCAGGGGAATTCTATGGCTACACCTTC TRBV27 - TRBJ1-2 -
CASSPSTLLPLSPEQGLMTGYTF TGTGCCAGCAGCCCGTCAACCTTATTACCTCTATCGCCGGAACAGGGGCTGATGACTGGCTACACCTTC TRBV7-8 - TRBJ1-2 TRBD1
CASSPGQGVGETQYF TGCGCCAGCAGCCCGGGACAGGGGGTTGGGGAGACCCAGTACTTC TRBV5-1 - TRBJ2-5 TRBD1
CAIREGASYEQYF TGTGCCATCAGGGAGGGGGCATCCTACGAGCAGTACTTC TRBV10-3 - TRBJ2-7 -
CASSSQGRPAFF TGTGCCAGCAGTTCGCAGGGTAGGCCAGCTTTCTTT TRBV28 - TRBJ1-1 -
CASSPGVSSNQPQHF TGTGCCAGCAGCCCCGGAGTCAGTAGCAATCAGCCCCAGCATTTT TRBV3-1/TRBV3-2 - TRBJ1-5 -
CASTQGGRVSYNEQFF TGTGCCAGCACCCAAGGCGGGAGGGTCTCCTACAATGAGCAGTTCTTC TRBV7-6 - TRBJ2-1 TRBD2
CAISGGRQANTEAFF TGTGCCATCAGTGGGGGGAGACAGGCCAACACTGAAGCTTTCTTT TRBV10-3 - TRBJ1-1 -
CASQGGSPRSEQFF TGTGCCAGCCAAGGAGGGAGCCCTCGGAGTGAGCAGTTCTTC TRBV5-4 - TRBJ2-1 -
CASSPGTGYSGANVLTF TGTGCCAGCAGCCCAGGGACAGGGTACTCTGGGGCCAACGTCCTGACTTTC TRBV7-2 few TRBJ2-6 TRBD1
CASTPAGWNYGYTF TGTGCCAGCACCCCGGCAGGGTGGAACTATGGCTACACCTTC TRBV27 - TRBJ1-2 -
CASSSDRGGGNEKLFF TGTGCCAGCAGCTCGGACAGGGGCGGGGGAAATGAAAAACTGTTTTTT TRBV11-2 - TRBJ1-4 TRBD1
CASSPEQGRYGYTF TGTGCCAGCAGCCCGGAACAGGGAAGGTATGGCTACACCTTC TRBV7-9 - TRBJ1-2 -
CASSPIVGTGTYEQYF TGTGCCAGCAGCCCAATAGTCGGGACAGGGACCTACGAGCAGTACTTC TRBV2 few TRBJ2-7 TRBD1
CASSFGGGQDTQYF TGTGCCAGCAGCTTTGGGGGAGGGCAAGATACGCAGTATTTT TRBV7-2 - TRBJ2-3 TRBD2
CATSRGQGKINSPLHF TGTGCCACCAGCAGAGGTCAGGGAAAAATAAATTCACCCCTCCACTTT TRBV15 - TRBJ1-6 -
CASSEAGRTNEKLFF TGTGCCAGCAGTGAAGCGGGGAGAACTAATGAAAAACTGTTTTTT TRBV2 - TRBJ1-4 -
CASSPIKEGSEKLFF TGTGCCAGCAGCCCTATAAAGGAGGGTAGTGAAAAACTGTTTTTT TRBV4-2 - TRBJ1-4 -
CASTTGQYTQYF TGTGCCAGCACGACAGGGCAATATACGCAGTATTTT TRBV28 - TRBJ2-3 TRBD1
CATSLWQFF TGTGCCACCAGCCTCTGGCAGTTCTTC TRBV15 - TRBJ2-1 -
CASSPFTFRTGDGYTF TGTGCCAGCAGCCCTTTTACATTCCGGACAGGGGATGGCTACACCTTC TRBV3-1/TRBV3-2 - TRBJ1-2 TRBD1
CASSFLSPRTGGGYNSPLHF TGTGCCAGCAGTTTTCTAAGTCCCCGGACAGGGGGTGGCTATAATTCACCCCTCCACTTT TRBV27 - TRBJ1-6 TRBD1
CASSQNDRPHQPQHF TGTGCCAGCAGCCAAAACGACAGGCCCCATCAGCCCCAGCATTTT TRBV3-1/TRBV3-2 - TRBJ1-5 -
CASSLVQGGWGNTEAFF TGTGCCAGCAGCTTAGTACAGGGCGGTTGGGGGAACACTGAAGCTTTCTTT TRBV7-8 - TRBJ1-1 -
CASNDLGAPYGYTF TGTGCCAGTAATGATTTGGGGGCCCCCTATGGCTACACCTTC TRBV19 - TRBJ1-2 -
CASSSGFRWTF TGTGCCAGCAGTTCGGGGTTCCGCTGGACCTTC TRBV12-3/TRBV12-4 once TRBJ1-2 -
CAWSRDNEKLFF TGTGCCTGGAGCAGGGATAATGAAAAACTGTTTTTT TRBV30 - TRBJ1-4 -
CASTAGTGVIEKLFF TGTGCCAGTACCGCTGGGACAGGGGTAATCGAAAAACTGTTTTTT TRBV19 - TRBJ1-4 TRBD1
CASSKTSGIDEQFF TGTGCCAGTAGTAAGACTAGCGGGATCGATGAGCAGTTCTTC TRBV19 - TRBJ2-1 TRBD2
CASSQMTGREQYF TGTGCCAGCAGCCAGATGACAGGTCGCGAGCAGTACTTC TRBV14 - TRBJ2-7 -
CASSPSLPAGANVLTF TGTGCCAGCTCACCCTCACTTCCCGCTGGGGCCAACGTCCTGACTTTC TRBV18 - TRBJ2-6 -
CAWRRQVRLNTEAFF TGTGCCTGGAGGAGACAGGTTAGGCTGAACACTGAAGCTTTCTTT TRBV30 - TRBJ1-1 -
CASSRLAAYNEQFF TGTGCCAGCAGTAGACTAGCGGCTTACAATGAGCAGTTCTTC TRBV27 - TRBJ2-1 TRBD2
CASSFIPRTGRNEQYF TGTGCCAGCAGTTTCATCCCCCGGACAGGGCGGAACGAGCAGTACTTC TRBV28 few TRBJ2-7 TRBD1
CASSLVGDQPQHF TGCGCCAGCAGCTTGGTCGGAGATCAGCCCCAGCATTTT TRBV5-1 - TRBJ1-5 -
CAWSEQLNEKLFF TGTGCCTGGAGTGAACAGCTTAATGAAAAACTGTTTTTT TRBV30 - TRBJ1-4 -
CASSPQGQLNTEAFF TGTGCCAGCAGCCCCCAGGGACAGTTGAACACTGAAGCTTTCTTT TRBV9 many TRBJ1-1 TRBD1
CASSYRQGVGELFF TGTGCCAGCAGTTACAGGCAGGGGGTCGGGGAGCTGTTTTTT TRBV6-6 - TRBJ2-2 TRBD1
CSVEGQLNTEAFF TGCAGCGTTGAGGGGCAGTTGAACACTGAAGCTTTCTTT TRBV29-1 few TRBJ1-1 -
CASSLETGGGNTIYF TGCGCCAGCAGCTTGGAGACAGGGGGAGGAAACACCATATATTTT TRBV5-1 few TRBJ1-3 TRBD1
CASSSRRSGTDTQYF TGTGCCAGCAGTTCGCGGCGTAGCGGCACAGATACGCAGTATTTT TRBV7-2 - TRBJ2-3 -
CASSPRGYEQYF TGTGCCAGCTCACCCCGGGGGTACGAGCAGTACTTC TRBV18 once TRBJ2-7 -
CASRKAGGGPRTQYF TGTGCCAGCAGAAAAGCGGGAGGGGGCCCGAGGACGCAGTATTTT TRBV28 - TRBJ2-3 TRBD2
CASSYGLAGYNEQFF TGTGCCAGCAGTTACGGACTAGCGGGATACAATGAGCAGTTCTTC TRBV6-5 - TRBJ2-1 TRBD2
CASNPVGRGLGGYTF TGTGCCAGCAATCCCGTAGGCAGGGGTTTGGGAGGCTACACCTTC TRBV6-5 - TRBJ1-2 -
CASSPQGAAAGNTIYF TGTGCCAGCTCACCACAGGGGGCGGCGGCTGGAAACACCATATATTTT TRBV18 - TRBJ1-3 TRBD1
CASSQYWTGGETQYF TGCGCCAGCAGCCAATATTGGACAGGGGGCGAGACCCAGTACTTC TRBV4-3 - TRBJ2-5 TRBD1
CASSLAGQLAEKLFF TGTGCCAGCAGCTTGGCTGGGCAGCTTGCTGAAAAACTGTTTTTT TRBV5-6 - TRBJ1-4 -
CASSEWTGVTNEKLFF TGTGCCAGCAGTGAATGGACAGGGGTAACTAATGAAAAACTGTTTTTT TRBV25-1 - TRBJ1-4 TRBD1
CASSMGTGSGETQYF TGTGCCAGTAGTATGGGGACAGGGTCAGGGGAGACCCAGTACTTC TRBV19 - TRBJ2-5 TRBD1
CASSHSAGPNTGELFF TGTGCCAGCAGCCATTCAGCGGGCCCCAACACCGGGGAGCTGTTTTTT TRBV7-7 - TRBJ2-2 -
CASSLDGDFTEAFF TGTGCCAGCAGCTTAGATGGGGACTTCACTGAAGCTTTCTTT TRBV11-2 - TRBJ1-1 -
CASTVGGGETQYF TGTGCCAGCACCGTAGGGGGGGGAGAGACCCAGTACTTC TRBV28 - TRBJ2-5 -
CASSLGAGAYEQYF TGTGCCAGCAGCTTAGGAGCGGGGGCTTACGAGCAGTACTTC TRBV5-4 - TRBJ2-7 TRBD2